This TCR beta chain was sequenced in a study of immune evolution from preneoplasia to lung adenocarcinoma. Study observations and caveats: Normal lung had highest clonality; later lesions appeared denser, more diverse. Top clone share appeared to fall from AAH through AIS, MIA, adenocarcinoma. KRAS-mutant nodules had the highest T cell clonality.

Each case's diagnosis was confirmed by two pathologists on H&E. V dropped 4 bases and J dropped 8; count of bases not matched to a gene: 16. Germline V gene data show CDR1 as SGHTS and CDR2 as YDEGEE. The CDR3 consists of 18 residues. Comments on this clone: Its antigen remains unidentified.

The table came from immunoSEQ multiplex PCR; TCRdb's copy has only in-frame clones and leaves some out. Of 30,000 to 45,000 clones detected, roughly 71% appear once; the ten largest clones hold approximately 6.5%. The sequenced sample was FFPE invasive lung adenocarcinoma tissue. This receptor was obtained from a person aged 55 to 75 with lung adenocarcinoma. This chain uses TRBV5-8 with TRBJ1-4; the match to TRBD1 covers 11 bases. The CDR3 sequence: CASSPSGTGGLAGEKLFF. Here the CDR3 DNA reads TGTGCCAGCAGCCCATCCGGGACAGGGGGTTTGGCCGGAGAAAAACTGTTTTTT.